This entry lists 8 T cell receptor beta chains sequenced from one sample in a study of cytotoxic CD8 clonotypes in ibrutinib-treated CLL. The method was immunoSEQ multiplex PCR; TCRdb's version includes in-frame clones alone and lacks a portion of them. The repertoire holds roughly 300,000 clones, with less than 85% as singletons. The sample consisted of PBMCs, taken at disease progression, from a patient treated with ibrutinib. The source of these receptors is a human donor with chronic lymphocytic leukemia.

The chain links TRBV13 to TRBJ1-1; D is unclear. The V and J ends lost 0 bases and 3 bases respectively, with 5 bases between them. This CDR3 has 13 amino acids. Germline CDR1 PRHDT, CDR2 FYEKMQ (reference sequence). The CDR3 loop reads CASSLGGDTEAFF. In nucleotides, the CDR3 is TGTGCCAGCAGCTTAGGTGGTGACACTGAAGCTTTCTTT.

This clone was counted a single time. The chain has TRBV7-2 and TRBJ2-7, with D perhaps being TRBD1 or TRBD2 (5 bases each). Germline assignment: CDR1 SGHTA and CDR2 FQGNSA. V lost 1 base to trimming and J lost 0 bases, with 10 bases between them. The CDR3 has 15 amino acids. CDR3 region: CASSLEAGSSYEQYF. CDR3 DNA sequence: TGTGCCAGCAGCTTAGAAGCAGGGAGCTCCTACGAGCAGTACTTC.

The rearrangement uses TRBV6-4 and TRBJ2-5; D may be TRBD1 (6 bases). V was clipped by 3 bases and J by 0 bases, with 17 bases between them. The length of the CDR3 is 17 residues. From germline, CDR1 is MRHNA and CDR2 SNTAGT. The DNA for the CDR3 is TGTGCCAGCAGTGATGCAGGGACATCACCGTACCAAGAGACCCAGTACTTC. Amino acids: CASSDAGTSPYQETQYF.

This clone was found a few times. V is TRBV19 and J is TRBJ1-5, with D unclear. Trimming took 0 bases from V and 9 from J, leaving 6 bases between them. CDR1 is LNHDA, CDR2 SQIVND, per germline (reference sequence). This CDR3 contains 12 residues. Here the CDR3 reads CASSIEGRPQHF. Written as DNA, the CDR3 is TGTGCCAGTAGTATAGAAGGCAGGCCCCAGCATTTT.

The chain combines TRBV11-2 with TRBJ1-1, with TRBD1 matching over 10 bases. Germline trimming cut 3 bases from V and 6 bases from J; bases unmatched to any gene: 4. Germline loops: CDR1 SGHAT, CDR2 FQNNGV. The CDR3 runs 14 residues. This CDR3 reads CASSFGQGGPEAFF. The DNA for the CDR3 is TGTGCCAGCAGCTTCGGACAGGGGGGACCTGAAGCTTTCTTT.

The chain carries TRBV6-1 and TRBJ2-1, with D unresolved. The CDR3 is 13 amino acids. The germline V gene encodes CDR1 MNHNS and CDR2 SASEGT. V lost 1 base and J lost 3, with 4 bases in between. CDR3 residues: CASSEGHYNEQFF. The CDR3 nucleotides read TGTGCCAGCAGTGAAGGTCACTACAATGAGCAGTTCTTC.

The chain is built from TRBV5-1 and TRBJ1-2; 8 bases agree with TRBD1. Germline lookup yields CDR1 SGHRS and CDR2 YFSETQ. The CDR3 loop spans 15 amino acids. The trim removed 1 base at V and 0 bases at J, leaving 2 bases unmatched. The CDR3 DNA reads TGCGCCAGCAGCTTGACAGGGGGATCTAACTATGGCTACACCTTC. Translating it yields CASSLTGGSNYGYTF.

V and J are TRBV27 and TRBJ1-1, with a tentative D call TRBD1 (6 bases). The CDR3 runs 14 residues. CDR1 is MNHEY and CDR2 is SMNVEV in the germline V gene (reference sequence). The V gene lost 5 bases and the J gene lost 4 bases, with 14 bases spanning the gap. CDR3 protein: CASSPRGRSTEAFF. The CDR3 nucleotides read TGTGCCAGCAGTCCCCGGGGGCGGAGCACTGAAGCTTTCTTT.